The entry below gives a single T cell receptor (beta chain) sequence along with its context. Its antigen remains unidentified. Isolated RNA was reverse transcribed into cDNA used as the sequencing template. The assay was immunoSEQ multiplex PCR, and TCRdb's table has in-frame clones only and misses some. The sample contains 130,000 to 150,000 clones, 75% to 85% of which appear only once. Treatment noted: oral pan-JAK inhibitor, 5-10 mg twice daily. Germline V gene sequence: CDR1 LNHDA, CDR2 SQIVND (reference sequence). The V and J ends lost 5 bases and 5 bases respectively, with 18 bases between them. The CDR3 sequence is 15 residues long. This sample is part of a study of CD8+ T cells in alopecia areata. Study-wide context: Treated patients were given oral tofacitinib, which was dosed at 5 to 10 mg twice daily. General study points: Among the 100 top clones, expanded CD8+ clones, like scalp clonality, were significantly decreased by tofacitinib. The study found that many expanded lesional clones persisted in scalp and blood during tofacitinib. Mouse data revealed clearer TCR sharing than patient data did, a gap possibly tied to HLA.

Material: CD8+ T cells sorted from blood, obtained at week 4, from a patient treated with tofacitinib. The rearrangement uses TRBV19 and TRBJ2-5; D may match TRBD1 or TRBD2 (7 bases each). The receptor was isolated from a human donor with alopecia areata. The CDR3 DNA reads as TGTGCCAGTAGTCCCGCAGGGGGGGCAGGTGAGACCCAGTACTTC. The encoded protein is CASSPAGGAGETQYF.